This T cell receptor (beta chain) was recovered during a study of T cell repertoires in cytomegalovirus infection. Study in general: Matching HLA type and CMV infection were both indicated by public TCR beta signatures. Study findings and constraints: HLA-C-restricted CMV-specific TCR beta clonotypes were dominant in the ex vivo response.

Notes on this clonotype: Antigen: not known.

TCRdb called the reads again in MiXCR, with one record for every CDR3 protein. The table lists about half a million distinct CDR3 sequences, roughly a third of them singletons. This TCR derives from a human donor in good health (CMV status not recorded). Some clones in this sample may be carry-over from other donors' samples. This specimen consisted of cultured PBMCs, obtained from culture after CMV antigen stimulation.

The CDR3 sequence is CASSLPQVSPEQYF. CDR3 nucleotides: TGTGCCAGCAGCTTACCGCAGGTATCCCCGGAGCAGTACTTC. The gene calls are TRBV11-2 and TRBJ2-7; D remains ambiguous. The CDR3 has 14 amino acids. V was clipped by 2 bases and J by 7 bases, with 15 bases between them. Germline CDR1 and CDR2: SGHAT and FQNNGV.